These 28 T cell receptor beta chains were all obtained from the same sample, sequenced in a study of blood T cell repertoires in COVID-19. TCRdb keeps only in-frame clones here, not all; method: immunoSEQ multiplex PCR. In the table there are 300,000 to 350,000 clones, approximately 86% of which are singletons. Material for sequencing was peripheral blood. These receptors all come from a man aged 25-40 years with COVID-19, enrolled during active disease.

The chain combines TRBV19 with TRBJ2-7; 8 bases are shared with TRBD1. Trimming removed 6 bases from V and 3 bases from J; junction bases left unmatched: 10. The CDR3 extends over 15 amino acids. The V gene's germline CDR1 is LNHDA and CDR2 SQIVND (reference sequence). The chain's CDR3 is CASSFGTGRNYEQYF. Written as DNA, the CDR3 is TGTGCCAGTAGCTTTGGGACAGGCAGAAACTACGAGCAGTACTTC.

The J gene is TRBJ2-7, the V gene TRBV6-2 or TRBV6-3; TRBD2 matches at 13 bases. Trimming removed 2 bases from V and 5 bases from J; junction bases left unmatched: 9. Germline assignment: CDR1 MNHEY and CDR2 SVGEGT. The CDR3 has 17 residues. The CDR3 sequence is CASSYALTSGGPDEQYF. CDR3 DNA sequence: TGTGCCAGCAGTTACGCACTGACTAGCGGGGGGCCTGACGAGCAGTACTTC.

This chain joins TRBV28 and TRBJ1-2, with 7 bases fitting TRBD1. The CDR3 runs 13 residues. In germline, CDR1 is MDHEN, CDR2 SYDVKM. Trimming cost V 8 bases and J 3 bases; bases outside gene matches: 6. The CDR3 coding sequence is TGTGCCAGCCAGGACAGGCTTTACTATGGCTACACCTTC. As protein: CASQDRLYYGYTF.

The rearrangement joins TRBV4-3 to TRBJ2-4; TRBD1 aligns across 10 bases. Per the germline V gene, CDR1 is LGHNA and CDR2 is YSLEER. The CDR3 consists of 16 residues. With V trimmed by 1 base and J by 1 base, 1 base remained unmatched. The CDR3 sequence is CASSQGTGGAKNIQYF. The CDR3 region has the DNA TGCGCCAGCAGCCAAGGGACAGGGGGGGCCAAAAACATTCAGTACTTC.

The CDR3 is CAIRGTSGFSYNEQFF. The CDR3 DNA reads TGTGCCATCAGGGGGACTAGCGGGTTTTCCTACAATGAGCAGTTCTTC. The V and J genes are TRBV10-3 and TRBJ2-1; TRBD2 agrees at 12 bases. The CDR3 is 16 residues long. The germline gives CDR1 ENHRY, CDR2 SYGVKD. Trimming removed 6 bases from V and 1 base from J; junction bases left unmatched: 4.

The CDR3 loop is CASSLGTSEETQYF. The CDR3 DNA sequence: TGTGCCAGCAGCTTAGGTACAAGCGAAGAGACCCAGTACTTC. The chain has TRBV7-9 and TRBJ2-5; no clear D gene. This CDR3 is built from 14 residues. Germline values: CDR1 SEHNR, CDR2 FQNEAQ (reference sequence). V was clipped by 1 base and J by 3 bases, with 9 bases between them. Full variable domain (outside the CDR3, taken from reference TRBV7-9 and TRBJ2-5): DTGVSQNPRHKITKRGQNVTFRCDPISEHNRLYWYRQTLGQGPEFLTYFQNEAQLEKSRLLSDRFSAERPKGSFSTLEIQRTEQGDSAMYLCASSLGTSEETQYFGPGTRLLVL.

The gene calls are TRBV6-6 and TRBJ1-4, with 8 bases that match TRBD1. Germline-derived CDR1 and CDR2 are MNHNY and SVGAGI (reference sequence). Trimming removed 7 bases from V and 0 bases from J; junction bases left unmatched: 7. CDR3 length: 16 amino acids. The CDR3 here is CASNDGQGTTNEKLFF. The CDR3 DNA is TGTGCCAGCAACGACGGACAGGGAACAACTAATGAAAAACTGTTTTTT.

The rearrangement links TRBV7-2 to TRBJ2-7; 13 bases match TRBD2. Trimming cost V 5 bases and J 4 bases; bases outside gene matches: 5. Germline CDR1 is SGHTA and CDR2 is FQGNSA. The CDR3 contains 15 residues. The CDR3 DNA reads TGTGCCAGCAGCCCCCGGACTAGCGGGAGTTACGAGCAGTACTTC. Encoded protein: CASSPRTSGSYEQYF.

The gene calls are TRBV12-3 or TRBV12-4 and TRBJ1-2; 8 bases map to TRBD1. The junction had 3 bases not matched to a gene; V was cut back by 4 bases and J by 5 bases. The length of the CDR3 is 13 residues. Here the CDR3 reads CASSSGGVYGYTF. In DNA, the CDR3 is TGTGCCAGCAGTTCAGGGGGCGTTTATGGCTACACCTTC.

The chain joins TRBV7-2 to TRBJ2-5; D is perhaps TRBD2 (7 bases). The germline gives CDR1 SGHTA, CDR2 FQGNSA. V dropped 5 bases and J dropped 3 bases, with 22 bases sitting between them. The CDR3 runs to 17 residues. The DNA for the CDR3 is TGTGCCAGCAGCCTATTTGGGGGGGGCGAAAGGAAAGAGACCCAGTACTTC. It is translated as CASSLFGGGERKETQYF.

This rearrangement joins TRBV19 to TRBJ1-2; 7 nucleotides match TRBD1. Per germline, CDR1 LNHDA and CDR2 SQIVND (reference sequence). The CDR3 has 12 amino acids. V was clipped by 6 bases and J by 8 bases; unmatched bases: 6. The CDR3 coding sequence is TGTGCCAGTAGAGACAGGGTCGCAGGCTACACCTTC. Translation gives CASRDRVAGYTF.

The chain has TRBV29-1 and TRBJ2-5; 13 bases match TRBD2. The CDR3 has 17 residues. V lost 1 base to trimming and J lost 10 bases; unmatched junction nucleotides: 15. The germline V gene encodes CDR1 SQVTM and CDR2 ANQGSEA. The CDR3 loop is CSVEGTSGREDLGGQYF. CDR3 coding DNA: TGCAGCGTTGAAGGGACTAGCGGGAGAGAAGATCTAGGGGGCCAGTACTTC.

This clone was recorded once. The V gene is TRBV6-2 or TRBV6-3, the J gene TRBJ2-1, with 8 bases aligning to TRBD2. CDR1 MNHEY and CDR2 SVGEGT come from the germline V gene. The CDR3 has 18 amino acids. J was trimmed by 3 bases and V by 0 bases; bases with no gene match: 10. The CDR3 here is CASSYSPPGAGVYNEQFF. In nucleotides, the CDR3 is TGTGCCAGCAGTTACTCGCCCCCAGGAGCGGGGGTCTACAATGAGCAGTTCTTC.

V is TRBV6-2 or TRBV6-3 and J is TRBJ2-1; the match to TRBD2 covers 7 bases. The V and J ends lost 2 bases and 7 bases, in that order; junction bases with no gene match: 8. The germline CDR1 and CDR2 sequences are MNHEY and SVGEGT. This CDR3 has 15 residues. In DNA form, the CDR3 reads TGTGCCAGCAGTTACGAGGCGGGAGCAAAAAATGAGCAGTTCTTC. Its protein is CASSYEAGAKNEQFF.

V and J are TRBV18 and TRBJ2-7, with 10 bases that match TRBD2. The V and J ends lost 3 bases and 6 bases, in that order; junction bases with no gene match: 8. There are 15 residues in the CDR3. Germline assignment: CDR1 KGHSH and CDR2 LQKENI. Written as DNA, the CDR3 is TGTGCCAGCTCACCTCCTAGCGGGAGTCGGGTCGAGCAGTACTTC. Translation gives CASSPPSGSRVEQYF.

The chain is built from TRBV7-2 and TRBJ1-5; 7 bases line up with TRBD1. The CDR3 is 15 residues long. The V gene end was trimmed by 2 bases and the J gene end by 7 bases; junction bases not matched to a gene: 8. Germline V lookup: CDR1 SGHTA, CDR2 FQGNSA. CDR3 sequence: CASSLNQGGRQPQHF. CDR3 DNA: TGTGCCAGCAGCTTAAACCAGGGGGGCAGGCAGCCCCAGCATTTT.

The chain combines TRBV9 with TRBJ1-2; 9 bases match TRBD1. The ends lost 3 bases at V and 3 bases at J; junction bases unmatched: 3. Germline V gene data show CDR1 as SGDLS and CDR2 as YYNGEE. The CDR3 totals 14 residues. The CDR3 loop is CASSARTGDYGYTF. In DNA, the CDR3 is TGTGCCAGCAGCGCTAGGACAGGGGACTATGGCTACACCTTC.

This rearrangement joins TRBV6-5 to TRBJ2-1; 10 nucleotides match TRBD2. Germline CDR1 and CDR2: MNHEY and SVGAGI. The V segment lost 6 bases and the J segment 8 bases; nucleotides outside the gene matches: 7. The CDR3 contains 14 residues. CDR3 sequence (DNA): TGTGCCAGCAGGACGCTAGCGGGAGAGCATGAGCAGTTCTTC. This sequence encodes CASRTLAGEHEQFF.

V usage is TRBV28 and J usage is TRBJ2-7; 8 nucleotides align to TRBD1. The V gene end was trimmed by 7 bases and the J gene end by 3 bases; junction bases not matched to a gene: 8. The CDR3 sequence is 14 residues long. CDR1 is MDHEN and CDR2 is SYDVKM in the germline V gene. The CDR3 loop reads CASKLGGQGYEQYF. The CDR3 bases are TGTGCCAGCAAGTTAGGCGGACAGGGCTACGAGCAGTACTTC.

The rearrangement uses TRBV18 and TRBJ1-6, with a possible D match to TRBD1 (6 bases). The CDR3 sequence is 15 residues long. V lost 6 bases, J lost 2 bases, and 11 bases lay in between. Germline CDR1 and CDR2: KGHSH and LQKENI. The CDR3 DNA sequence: TGTGCCAGCTCGCCAGGGGAGGCCTATAATTCACCCCTCCACTTT. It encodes CASSPGEAYNSPLHF.

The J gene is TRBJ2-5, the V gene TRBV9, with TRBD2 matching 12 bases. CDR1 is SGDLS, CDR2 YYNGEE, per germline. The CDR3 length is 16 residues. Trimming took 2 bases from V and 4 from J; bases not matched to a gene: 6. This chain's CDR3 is CASSVYELAGGETQYF. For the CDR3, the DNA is TGTGCCAGCAGCGTGTACGAACTAGCGGGGGGAGAGACCCAGTACTTC.

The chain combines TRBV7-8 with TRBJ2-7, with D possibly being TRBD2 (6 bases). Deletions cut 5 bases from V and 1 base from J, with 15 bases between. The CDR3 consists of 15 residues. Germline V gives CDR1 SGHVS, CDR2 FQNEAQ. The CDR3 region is CASSPRLDRSYEQYF. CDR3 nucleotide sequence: TGTGCCAGCAGCCCAAGACTAGATAGGTCCTACGAGCAGTACTTC.

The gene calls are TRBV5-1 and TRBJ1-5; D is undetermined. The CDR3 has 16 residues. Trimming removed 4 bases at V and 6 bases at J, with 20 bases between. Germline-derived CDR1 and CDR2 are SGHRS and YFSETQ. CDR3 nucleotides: TGCGCCAGCAGCCCGGGATGGACTGAATCGGGTCAGCCCCAGCATTTT. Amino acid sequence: CASSPGWTESGQPQHF.

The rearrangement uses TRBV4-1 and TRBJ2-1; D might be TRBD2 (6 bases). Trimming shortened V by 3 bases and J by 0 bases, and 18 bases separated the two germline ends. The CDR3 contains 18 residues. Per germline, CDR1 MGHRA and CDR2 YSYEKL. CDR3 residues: CASSQTLPGLTSYNEQFF. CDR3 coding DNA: TGCGCCAGCAGCCAGACCTTACCGGGACTGACCTCCTACAATGAGCAGTTCTTC.

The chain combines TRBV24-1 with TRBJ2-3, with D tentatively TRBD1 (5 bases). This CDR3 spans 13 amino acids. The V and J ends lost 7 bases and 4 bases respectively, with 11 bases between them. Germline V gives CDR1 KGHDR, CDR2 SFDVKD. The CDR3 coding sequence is TGTGCCACCAGGGACACGTACTCAGATACGCAGTATTTT. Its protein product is CATRDTYSDTQYF.

CDR3 amino acids: CASSLPVAHAGEKLFF. DNA for the CDR3: TGTGCCAGCAGCTTACCCGTTGCTCACGCGGGTGAAAAACTGTTTTTT. The gene calls are TRBV11-2 and TRBJ1-4; the D is unclear. V gave up 2 bases and J gave up 7 bases, with 17 bases separating them. CDR1 and CDR2 from the germline V gene are SGHAT and FQNNGV. The CDR3 loop spans 16 amino acids.

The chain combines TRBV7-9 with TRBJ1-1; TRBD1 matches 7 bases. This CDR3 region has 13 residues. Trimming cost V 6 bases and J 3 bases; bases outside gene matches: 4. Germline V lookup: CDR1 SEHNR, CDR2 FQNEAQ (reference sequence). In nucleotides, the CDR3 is TGTGCCAGCAGACGACAGGGAGACACTGAAGCTTTCTTT. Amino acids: CASRRQGDTEAFF.

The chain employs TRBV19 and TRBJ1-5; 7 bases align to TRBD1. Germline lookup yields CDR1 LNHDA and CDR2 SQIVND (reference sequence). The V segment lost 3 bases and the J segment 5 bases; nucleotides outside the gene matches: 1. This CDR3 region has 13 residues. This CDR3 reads CASSIQGDQPQHF. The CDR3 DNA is TGTGCCAGTAGTATCCAGGGGGATCAGCCCCAGCATTTT.